This T cell receptor beta chain is from a study of blood T cell repertoires in COVID-19. Study-wide context: Specimens from acute and convalescent COVID-19 originated in the United States, Italy and Spain. Sources were T cells, B-cell-depleted T cells, or PBMCs; the material itself was cDNA or gDNA.

Study processing details: Amplified reference gene primers provided the basis for estimating nucleated cell counts. Generated by immunoSEQ multiplex PCR, the TCRdb table keeps only in-frame clones and is missing some. V, J and clone size were drawn from that table, and D and trimming were deduced from the DNA. The sample has approximately 68,000 clones; 70% to 90% are singletons. What was sequenced was peripheral blood. The receptor's source is a man between 65 and 80 years old with active or convalescent COVID-19.

CDR3 bases: TGTGCCAGCAGCTTGGCCTTGCTGGGAGATTCACCCCTCCACTTT. It translates to CASSLALLGDSPLHF. This chain joins TRBV5-8 and TRBJ1-6, with D unresolved. The length of the CDR3 is 15 residues. V was cut by 0 bases and J by 8 bases, with 12 bases left in between. CDR1 and CDR2 (germline): SGHTS, YDEGEE.